Presented here are 22 T cell receptor beta chains from one specimen sequenced in a study of long-term antiretroviral therapy in people with HIV. The run of the v3.0 immunoSEQ assay was at survey level. The protocol was immunoSEQ multiplex PCR, while the TCRdb copy is restricted to in-frame clones and leaves out a portion. The sample has tens of thousands of clones, 85% seen once. The sample was unsorted PBMCs, taken 1.6 years after starting antiretroviral therapy. The receptors come from a middle-aged man with HIV.

In its sample, this clone ranks as medium-sized (0.01 to 0.1%). V and J are TRBV19 and TRBJ2-7, with 13 bases identical to TRBD2. The CDR3 is made up of 15 amino acids. With 5 bases clipped from V and 1 base from J, the junction kept 2 bases outside the gene matches. In germline, CDR1 is LNHDA, CDR2 SQIVND (reference sequence). The CDR3 loop is CASSRTSGGSYEQYF. The CDR3 DNA is TGTGCCAGTAGTCGGACTAGCGGGGGATCCTACGAGCAGTACTTC.

There are a few counts of this clone. The chain uses TRBV4-1 and TRBJ1-4; no clear D. The CDR3 extends over 15 amino acids. V lost 9 bases to trimming and J lost 3 bases, with 17 bases between them. Germline CDR1 and CDR2: MGHRA and YSYEKL. The CDR3, as DNA: TGCGCCAGTCAGGAGAACATGGGTGCTAATGAAAAACTGTTTTTT. This sequence encodes CASQENMGANEKLFF.

This chain links TRBV5-1 with TRBJ2-1, with 8 bases lining up with TRBD2. This CDR3 spans 15 amino acids. Germline V gene lookup returns CDR1 SGHRS and CDR2 YFSETQ. V lost 4 bases, J lost 3 bases, and 6 bases stayed unmatched. The chain's CDR3 is CASSLLAEGYNEQFF. CDR3 DNA sequence: TGCGCCAGCAGCCTACTAGCGGAGGGCTACAATGAGCAGTTCTTC.

V usage is TRBV23-1 and J usage is TRBJ2-1, with D possibly being TRBD1 (5 bases). TRBV23-1 qualifies as an ORF whose function is uncertain. Trimming stripped 2 bases from V and 8 bases from J, with 10 bases between. The CDR3 runs to 13 residues. Here the CDR3 DNA reads TGCGCCAGCAGTCAACAGACAGACTATGAGCAGTTCTTC. This codes for CASSQQTDYEQFF.

The CDR3 region is CASSESYSGINYNEQFF. In DNA form, the CDR3 reads TGCGCCAGCAGTGAGTCGTATAGCGGGATTAACTACAATGAGCAGTTCTTC. The chain carries TRBV10-2 and TRBJ2-1; 8 bases map to TRBD2. With 0 bases clipped from V and 3 bases from J, the junction kept 7 bases outside the gene matches. The CDR3 totals 17 residues. Germline-derived CDR1 and CDR2 are WSHSY and SAAADI.

This clone was seen a single time. CDR3 DNA: TGTGCCTGGAGCTTACCACAGGGGGATGGCTACACCTTC. Amino acid sequence: CAWSLPQGDGYTF. This chain links TRBV30 with TRBJ1-2; TRBD1 aligns across 8 bases. This CDR3 region has 13 residues. V dropped 3 bases and J dropped 6; count of bases not matched to a gene: 6. Per the germline V gene, CDR1 is GTSNPN and CDR2 is SVGIG (reference sequence).

Notes on this clone: The junction departs from the called germline gene at one end, perhaps through a read error. This chain joins TRBV11-2 and TRBJ2-1; no definite D call. The CDR3 contains 10 residues. Germline V gives CDR1 SGHAT, CDR2 FQNNGV. CDR3: CASSLGAPIF. The CDR3 nucleotides are TGTGCCAGCAGCTTAGGGGCCCCCATCTTC.

The chain recombines TRBV9 with TRBJ1-2, with 7 bases lining up with TRBD1. Germline values: CDR1 SGDLS, CDR2 YYNGEE. V lost 4 bases, J lost 1 base, and 4 bases stayed unmatched. This CDR3 spans 14 amino acids. CDR3 in DNA: TGTGCCAGCAGCACCGGACAGGATAACTATGGCTACACCTTC. This gives the protein CASSTGQDNYGYTF.

J is TRBJ2-1 and V is TRBV4-1; D remains unclear. CDR3 length equals 14 residues. Germline values: CDR1 MGHRA, CDR2 YSYEKL. V was clipped by 0 bases and J by 4 bases, with 7 bases between them. CDR3: CASSQDEIYNEQFF. The CDR3 nucleotides read TGCGCCAGCAGCCAAGACGAGATTTACAATGAGCAGTTCTTC.

This clone was observed a single time. The chain couples TRBV7-3 to TRBJ2-1; D gene uncertain. The V gene lost 4 bases and the J gene lost 7 bases, with 8 bases spanning the gap. The CDR3 consists of 12 residues. The germline V gene encodes CDR1 SGHTA and CDR2 FQGTGA. CDR3 amino acids: CASSSNNNEQFF. Here the CDR3 DNA reads TGTGCCAGCAGCTCGAATAATAATGAGCAGTTCTTC.

Concerning this clone: At one end, the junction sequence differs from germline, possibly due to a read error. V and J are TRBV6-1 and TRBJ2-7; 8 nucleotides align to TRBD2. The CDR3 spans 12 residues. CDR1 and CDR2 from the germline V gene are MNHNS and SASEGT. This CDR3 is CASSESPGLEGF. As DNA, the CDR3 is TGTGCCAGCAGTGAATCTCCGGGACTAGAAGGATTC.

V usage is TRBV7-2 and J usage is TRBJ2-4; no reliable D call. The CDR3 is 14 amino acids. Germline V CDR1 and CDR2: SGHTA, FQGNSA. V lost 2 bases to trimming and J lost 7 bases, with 12 bases between them. This CDR3 is CASSLRSPPNIQYF. The CDR3 DNA sequence: TGTGCCAGCAGCTTAAGGTCCCCCCCGAACATTCAGTACTTC.

V usage is TRBV5-5 and J usage is TRBJ2-1; 8 bases are shared with TRBD2. CDR3 length: 15 residues. CDR1 SGHKS and CDR2 YYEKEE come from the germline V gene (reference sequence). V lost 2 bases and J lost 6; bases outside the gene matches: 7. CDR3 amino acids: CASSLTGGPFNEQFF. The CDR3, as DNA: TGTGCCAGCAGCTTAACGGGAGGGCCGTTCAATGAGCAGTTCTTC.

This clone has just one count. The chain links TRBV6-5 to TRBJ2-4; D is undetermined. Germline V gene data show CDR1 as MNHEY and CDR2 as SVGAGI. This CDR3 is built from 13 residues. Trimming left V 5 bases short and J 6 bases short, with 11 bases between. CDR3 region: CASSLSELNIQYF. The CDR3 coding sequence is TGTGCCAGCAGTCTTTCGGAACTAAACATTCAGTACTTC.

This clone was found a few times. This rearrangement joins TRBV2 to TRBJ1-2; D perhaps matches TRBD1 (5 bases). Trimming shortened V by 7 bases and J by 8 bases, and 20 bases separated the two germline ends. The CDR3 totals 14 residues. Germline CDR1 SNHLY, CDR2 FYNNEI. Here the CDR3 reads CASTFQPGFGGYTF. The DNA of the CDR3 is TGTGCCAGCACATTCCAGCCAGGGTTCGGAGGCTACACCTTC.

The V call is TRBV11-3, the J call TRBJ2-1; TRBD2 aligns across 7 bases. The CDR3 is made up of 19 amino acids. CDR1 and CDR2 from the germline V gene are SGHNT and YENEEA. Trimming cost V 5 bases and J 3 bases; bases outside gene matches: 19. The CDR3 nucleotides are TGTGCCAGCAGCGCCAGATCGATAAGCGGGATGAGTTACTACAATGAGCAGTTCTTC. This translates into CASSARSISGMSYYNEQFF.

This chain joins TRBV7-2 and TRBJ2-3, with a weak D call TRBD1 (5 bases). The V gene lost 2 bases and the J gene lost 3 bases, with 9 bases spanning the gap. Germline CDR1 SGHTA, CDR2 FQGNSA. The CDR3 runs 14 residues. The CDR3 DNA reads TGTGCCAGCAGCTTACTTGGGGCGACAGATACGCAGTATTTT. Amino acid sequence: CASSLLGATDTQYF.

The J gene is TRBJ2-2, the V gene TRBV12-5; tentative D call: TRBD1 (5 bases). The germline gives CDR1 LGHNT, CDR2 FRNRAP. Trimming took off 5 bases at V and 1 base at J, with 8 bases between the two ends. The CDR3 is 14 amino acids. In DNA, the CDR3 is TGTGCTAGTGGTCCAGGGTGGAACACCGGGGAGCTGTTTTTT. Protein: CASGPGWNTGELFF.

The chain employs TRBV7-3 and TRBJ1-1, with 8 bases aligning to TRBD1. This CDR3 region has 14 residues. Germline V gives CDR1 SGHTA, CDR2 FQGTGA. The V and J ends lost 3 bases and 4 bases, in that order; junction bases with no gene match: 4. The DNA of the CDR3 is TGTGCCAGCAGCTTCTATACAGGGGGCACTGAAGCTTTCTTT. Translation: CASSFYTGGTEAFF.

The V gene is TRBV2, the J gene TRBJ2-3, with TRBD2 identical over 11 bases. Unmatched junction bases numbered 6, after V lost 7 bases and J lost 0 bases. The V gene's germline CDR1 is SNHLY and CDR2 FYNNEI. The CDR3 runs to 16 residues. CDR3 sequence reads: CASKLLAGGSTDTQYF. CDR3 DNA sequence: TGTGCCAGCAAACTGCTAGCGGGAGGAAGCACAGATACGCAGTATTTT.

The chain employs TRBV7-9 and TRBJ2-5; D unclear. Germline V gene data show CDR1 as SEHNR and CDR2 as FQNEAQ (reference sequence). Deletions cut 1 base from V and 6 bases from J, with 6 bases between. CDR3 size: 12 residues. CDR3 DNA: TGTGCCAGCAGCTTAGGTATAAAGACCCAGTACTTC. Encoded protein: CASSLGIKTQYF. The complete variable domain, with remaining parts taken from reference TRBV7-9 and TRBJ2-5, reads DTGVSQNPRHKITKRGQNVTFRCDPISEHNRLYWYRQTLGQGPEFLTYFQNEAQLEKSRLLSDRFSAERPKGSFSTLEIQRTEQGDSAMYLCASSLGIKTQYFGPGTRLLVL.

This clone was counted between two and nine times. The chain uses TRBV6-5 and TRBJ2-7, with unresolved D. The CDR3 loop spans 12 amino acids. From germline, CDR1 is MNHEY and CDR2 SVGAGI. V shed 0 bases and J shed 4 bases, with 4 bases lying between them. Written as DNA, the CDR3 is TGTGCCAGCAGTTACTCCGAATACGAGCAGTACTTC. Protein: CASSYSEYEQYF.